This T cell receptor (beta chain) originates from a study of T cell responses to AZD1222 COVID-19 vaccine. At the level of the study: Second doses that came at about 4 or about 12 weeks were put together.

Germline V gene sequence: CDR1 KGHSH, CDR2 LQKENI. The CDR3 covers 15 residues. V gave up 1 base and J gave up 1 base; unmatched junction bases: 0. Some clones are missing from TCRdb's copy, which holds only in-frame ones; the method was immunoSEQ multiplex PCR. Of 150,000 to 200,000 clones in the sample, approximately 93% are singletons; the top ten hold over 0.7%. Overall study findings and caveats: Vaccine-associated CD4 TCRs spanned spike, dominant at 160-218 and 743-854. With two AZD1222 doses given, Spike-specific TCR breadth and depth both rose.

Only one count was recorded for this clone. Its target is unknown. The specimen comprised peripheral blood, sampled on day 0 of AZD1222 vaccination. V and J are TRBV18 and TRBJ2-2; 7 positions match TRBD2. This receptor was obtained from an adult in good health. In DNA, the CDR3 is TGTGCCAGCTCACCACTAGCGGGGAACACCGGGGAGCTGTTTTTT. This translates into CASSPLAGNTGELFF.